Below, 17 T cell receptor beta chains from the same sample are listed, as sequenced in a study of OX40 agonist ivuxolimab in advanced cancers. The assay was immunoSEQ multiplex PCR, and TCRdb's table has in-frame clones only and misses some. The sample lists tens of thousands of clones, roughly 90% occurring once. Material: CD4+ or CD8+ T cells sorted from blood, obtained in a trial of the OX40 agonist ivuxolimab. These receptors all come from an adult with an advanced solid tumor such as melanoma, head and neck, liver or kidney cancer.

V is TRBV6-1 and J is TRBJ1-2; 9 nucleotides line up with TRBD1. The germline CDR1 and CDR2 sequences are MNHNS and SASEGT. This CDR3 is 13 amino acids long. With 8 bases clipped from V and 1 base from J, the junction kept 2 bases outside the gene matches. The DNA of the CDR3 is TGTGCCAGCCTGGGACAGGGTAACTATGGCTACACCTTC. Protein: CASLGQGNYGYTF.

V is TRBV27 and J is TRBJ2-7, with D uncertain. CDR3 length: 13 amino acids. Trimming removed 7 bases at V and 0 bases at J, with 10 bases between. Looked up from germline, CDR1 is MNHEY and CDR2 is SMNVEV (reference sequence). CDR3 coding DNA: TGTGCCAGCAAGGCAATAAACTCCTACGAGCAGTACTTC. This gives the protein CASKAINSYEQYF.

CDR3 in amino acids: CAWSSTLGSKNIQYF. DNA of the CDR3: TGTGCCTGGAGTTCGACGCTGGGGTCCAAAAACATTCAGTACTTC. The chain joins TRBV30 to TRBJ2-4; no reliable D call. CDR1 is GTSNPN, CDR2 SVGIG, per germline (reference sequence). Trimming cost V 2 bases and J 2 bases, with 13 bases left between them. The CDR3 spans 15 residues.

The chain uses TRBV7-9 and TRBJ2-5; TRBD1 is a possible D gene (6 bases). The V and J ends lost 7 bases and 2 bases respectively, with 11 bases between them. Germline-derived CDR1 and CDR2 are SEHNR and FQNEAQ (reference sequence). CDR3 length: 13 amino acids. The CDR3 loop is CASMRGLQETQYF. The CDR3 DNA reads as TGTGCCAGCATGAGGGGGTTACAAGAGACCCAGTACTTC.

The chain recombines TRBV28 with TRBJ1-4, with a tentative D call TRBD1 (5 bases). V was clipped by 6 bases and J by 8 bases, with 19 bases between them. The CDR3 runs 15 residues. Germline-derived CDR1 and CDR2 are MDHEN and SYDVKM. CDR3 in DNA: TGTGCCAGCAGCCATAGGGGAGGGACTCGGGAAAAACTGTTTTTT. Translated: CASSHRGGTREKLFF. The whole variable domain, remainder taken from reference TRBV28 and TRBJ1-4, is DVKVTQSSRYLVKRTGEKVFLECVQDMDHENMFWYRQDPGLGLRLIYFSYDVKMKEKGDIPEGYSVSREKKERFSLILESASTNQTSMYLCASSHRGGTREKLFFGSGTQLSVL.

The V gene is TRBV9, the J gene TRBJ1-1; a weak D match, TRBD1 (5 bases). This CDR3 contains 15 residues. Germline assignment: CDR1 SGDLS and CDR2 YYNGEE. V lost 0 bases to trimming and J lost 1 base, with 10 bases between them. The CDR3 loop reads CASSVGGRTNTEAFF. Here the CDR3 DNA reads TGTGCCAGCAGCGTAGGGGGCAGAACGAACACTGAAGCTTTCTTT.

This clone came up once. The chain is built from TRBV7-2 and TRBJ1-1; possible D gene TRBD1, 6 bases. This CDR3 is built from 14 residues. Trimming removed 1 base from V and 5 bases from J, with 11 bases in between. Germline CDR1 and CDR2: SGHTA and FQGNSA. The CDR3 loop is CASSLGQGNTEAFF. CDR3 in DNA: TGTGCCAGCAGCTTAGGGCAGGGGAATACTGAAGCTTTCTTT.

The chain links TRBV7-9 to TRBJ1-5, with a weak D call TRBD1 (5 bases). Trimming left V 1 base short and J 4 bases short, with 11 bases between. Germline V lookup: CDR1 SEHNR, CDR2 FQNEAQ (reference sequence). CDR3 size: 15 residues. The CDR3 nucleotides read TGTGCCAGCAGCTTAGGGGGGAGCGGTAATCAGCCCCAGCATTTT. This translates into CASSLGGSGNQPQHF.

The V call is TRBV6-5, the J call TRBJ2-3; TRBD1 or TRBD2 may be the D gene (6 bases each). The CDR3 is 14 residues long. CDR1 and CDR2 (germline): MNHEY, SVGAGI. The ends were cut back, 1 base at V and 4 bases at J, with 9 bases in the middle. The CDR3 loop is CASSYWGAPDTQYF. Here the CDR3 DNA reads TGTGCCAGCAGTTACTGGGGGGCCCCAGATACGCAGTATTTT.

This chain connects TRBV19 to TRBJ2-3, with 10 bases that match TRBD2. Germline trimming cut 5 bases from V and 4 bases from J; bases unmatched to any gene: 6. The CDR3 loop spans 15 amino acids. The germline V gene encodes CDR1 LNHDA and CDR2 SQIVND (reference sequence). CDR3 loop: CASSRAGGFADTQYF. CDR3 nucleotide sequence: TGTGCCAGTAGTCGAGCGGGAGGGTTTGCAGATACGCAGTATTTT.

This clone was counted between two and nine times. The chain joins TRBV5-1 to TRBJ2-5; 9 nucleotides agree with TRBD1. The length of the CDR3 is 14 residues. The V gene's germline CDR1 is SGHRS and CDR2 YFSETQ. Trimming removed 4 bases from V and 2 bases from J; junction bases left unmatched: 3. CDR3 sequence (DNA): TGCGCCAGCAGCGTTGGACAGGGGCAAGAGACCCAGTACTTC. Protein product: CASSVGQGQETQYF.

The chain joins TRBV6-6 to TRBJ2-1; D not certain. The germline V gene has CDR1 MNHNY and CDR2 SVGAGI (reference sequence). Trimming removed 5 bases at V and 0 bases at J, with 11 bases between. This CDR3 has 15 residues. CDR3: CASSPKKSSYNEQFF. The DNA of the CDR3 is TGTGCCAGCAGTCCTAAAAAAAGCTCCTACAATGAGCAGTTCTTC.

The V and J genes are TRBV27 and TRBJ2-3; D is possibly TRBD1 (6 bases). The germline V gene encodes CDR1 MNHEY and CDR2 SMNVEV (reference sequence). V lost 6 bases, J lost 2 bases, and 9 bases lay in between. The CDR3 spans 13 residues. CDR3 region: CASSKGDTDTQYF. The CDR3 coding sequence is TGTGCCAGCAGCAAGGGGGACACAGATACGCAGTATTTT.

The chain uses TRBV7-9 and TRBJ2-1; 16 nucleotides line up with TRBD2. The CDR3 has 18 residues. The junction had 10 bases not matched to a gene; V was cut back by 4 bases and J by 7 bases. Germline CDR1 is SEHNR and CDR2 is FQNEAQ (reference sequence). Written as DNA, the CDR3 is TGTGCCAGCAGCTCGGGACTGGGACTAGCGGGAGGGAGGAATGAGCAGTTCTTC. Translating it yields CASSSGLGLAGGRNEQFF.

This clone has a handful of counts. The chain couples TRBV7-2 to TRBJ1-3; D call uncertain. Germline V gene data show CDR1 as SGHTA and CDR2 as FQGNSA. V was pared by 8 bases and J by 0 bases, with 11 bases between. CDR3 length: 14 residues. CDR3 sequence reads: CASGWSRSGNTIYF. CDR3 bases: TGTGCCAGCGGGTGGAGTCGCTCTGGAAACACCATATATTTT.

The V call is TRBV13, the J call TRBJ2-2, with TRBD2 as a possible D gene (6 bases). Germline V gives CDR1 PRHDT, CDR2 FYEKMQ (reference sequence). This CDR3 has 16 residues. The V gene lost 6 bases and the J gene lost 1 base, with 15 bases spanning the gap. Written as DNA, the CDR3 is TGTGCCAGCAGAAAATCTAGCGTAATGAACACCGGGGAGCTGTTTTTT. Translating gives CASRKSSVMNTGELFF. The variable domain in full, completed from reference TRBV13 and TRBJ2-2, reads AAGVIQSPRHLIKEKRETATLKCYPIPRHDTVYWYQQGPGQDPQFLISFYEKMQSDKGSIPDRFSAQQFSDYHSELNMSSLELGDSALYFCASRKSSVMNTGELFFGEGSRLTVL.

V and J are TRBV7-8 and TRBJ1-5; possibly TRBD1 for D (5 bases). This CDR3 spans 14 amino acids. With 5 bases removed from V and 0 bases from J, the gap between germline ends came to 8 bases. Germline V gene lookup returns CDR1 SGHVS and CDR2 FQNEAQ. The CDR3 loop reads CASSGGNSNQPQHF. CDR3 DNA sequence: TGTGCCAGCAGCGGGGGGAATAGCAATCAGCCCCAGCATTTT.